These T cell receptor beta chains were read from a single sample in a study of blood T cell repertoires in COVID-19. Data came from immunoSEQ multiplex PCR; TCRdb stores just in-frame clones and leaves some out. The sample holds roughly 70,000 clones; around 74% are singletons and the top ten take 15%. The source material was peripheral blood. Source of these receptors: a man aged 55 to 70 with COVID-19, enrolled during active disease. Each CDR3 is given with its conserved first and last residue. Fields, in order: J gene, D gene, clone size, V gene, CDR3 protein, CDR3 DNA. D genes are given only for firm matches. For some rows the clone size is stated as once, few or many, or as a class when expanded; others skip it.

>TRBJ2-7|TRBD2|.|TRBV5-4
CASSSNRLAGGEQYF
TGTGCCAGCAGCTCCAACCGACTAGCGGGGGGGGAGCAGTACTTC
>TRBJ1-5|TRBD1|many|TRBV7-9
CASSDTGGGQPQHF
TGTGCCAGCAGCGACACAGGGGGTGGGCAGCCCCAGCATTTT
>TRBJ1-1|.|.|TRBV20-1
CSASFRRAEAFF
TGCAGTGCTAGTTTTCGGAGGGCTGAAGCTTTCTTT
>TRBJ1-3|.|.|TRBV11-2
CASSWTRGGNTIYF
TGTGCCAGCAGCTGGACCAGGGGTGGAAACACCATATATTTT
>TRBJ1-1|.|.|TRBV2
CASSRQTIEAFF
TGTGCCAGCAGTAGACAGACGATAGAAGCTTTCTTT
>TRBJ2-7|.|.|TRBV5-1
CASSSGGTSGLYEQYF
TGCGCCAGCAGCTCTGGGGGGACCTCCGGCCTTTACGAGCAGTACTTC
>TRBJ2-5|.|.|TRBV24-1
CATSDRQETQYF
TGTGCCACCAGTGATCGTCAAGAGACCCAGTACTTC
>TRBJ2-3|TRBD2|.|TRBV11-2
CASSFTREGDTQYF
TGTGCCAGCAGCTTTACGCGGGAGGGGGATACGCAGTATTTT
>TRBJ2-3|TRBD1|.|TRBV10-3
CAISEPGQGQSRATQYF
TGTGCCATCAGTGAGCCCGGACAGGGACAATCTAGGGCTACGCAGTATTTT
>TRBJ2-7|TRBD2|.|TRBV6-5
CASGPASGRNLEQYF
TGTGCCAGCGGTCCGGCTAGCGGGAGAAATCTCGAGCAGTACTTC
>TRBJ2-1|TRBD1|.|TRBV10-1
CASRSRRWQGDNEQFF
TGCGCCAGCAGATCTCGACGTTGGCAGGGGGACAATGAGCAGTTCTTC
>TRBJ2-7|TRBD2|.|TRBV11-2
CASSLAAYEQYF
TGTGCCAGCAGTCTAGCGGCATACGAGCAGTACTTC
>TRBJ2-5|.|.|TRBV6-5
CASSYWERGQETQYF
TGTGCCAGCAGTTACTGGGAGAGAGGGCAAGAGACCCAGTACTTC
>TRBJ2-7|TRBD1|.|TRBV11-2
CASSPIKGQPYEQYF
TGTGCCAGCAGCCCGATTAAGGGACAGCCCTACGAGCAGTACTTC
>TRBJ2-7|.|.|TRBV11-2
CASSLDFGTSYEQYF
TGTGCCAGCAGCTTAGATTTTGGGACAAGCTACGAGCAGTACTTC
>TRBJ2-3|TRBD2|.|TRBV7-2
CASGSPSGGTGQYF
TGTGCCAGCGGCTCGCCTAGCGGGGGGACCGGGCAGTATTTT
>TRBJ1-5|.|.|TRBV11-2
CASSAQGYQPQHF
TGTGCCAGCAGCGCACAGGGTTACCAGCCCCAGCATTTT
>TRBJ2-5|TRBD2|many|TRBV19
CASRTSGTTQYF
TGTGCCAGTAGGACTAGCGGGACGACCCAGTACTTC
>TRBJ2-7|TRBD1|.|TRBV28
CASRSTGVSHEQYF
TGTGCCAGCAGATCAACAGGGGTTTCCCACGAGCAGTACTTC
>TRBJ2-1|TRBD2|.|TRBV7-9
CASSPGLAGGLNEQFF
TGTGCCAGCAGCCCGGGACTAGCGGGAGGGTTGAATGAGCAGTTCTTC
>TRBJ2-2|TRBD2|few|TRBV11-3
CASSRQIAGGGTGELFF
TGTGCCAGCAGCAGACAAATAGCGGGAGGGGGCACCGGGGAGCTGTTTTTT
>TRBJ2-4|.|.|TRBV6-5
CASSSGTSAKNIQYF
TGTGCCAGCAGCTCCGGGACATCGGCCAAAAACATTCAGTACTTC
>TRBJ2-3|TRBD2|few|TRBV20-1
CSASLADGTDTQYF
TGCAGTGCTAGTCTAGCGGATGGCACAGATACGCAGTATTTT
>TRBJ1-1|.|many|TRBV5-1
CASSKQGLGTEAFF
TGCGCCAGCAGCAAACAGGGATTGGGGACTGAAGCTTTCTTT
>TRBJ2-1|.|.|TRBV27
CASSERGGQFF
TGTGCCAGCTCGGAACGAGGAGGGCAGTTCTTC
>TRBJ2-4|TRBD2|.|TRBV11-3
CASSLLADINIQYF
TGTGCCAGCAGCTTACTAGCGGATATAAACATTCAGTACTTC
>TRBJ2-7|TRBD1|.|TRBV6-5
CASSYSQGAAYEQYF
TGTGCCAGCAGTTACTCCCAGGGGGCGGCCTACGAGCAGTACTTC
>TRBJ1-6|TRBD1|once|TRBV4-2
CASSQTQGQGYSPLHF
TGTGCCAGCAGCCAAACACAGGGACAGGGGTATTCACCCCTCCACTTT
>TRBJ2-1|TRBD1|.|TRBV18
CASSSGTGRNEQFF
TGTGCCAGCTCTTCCGGGACAGGGAGGAATGAGCAGTTCTTC
>TRBJ2-5|TRBD1|.|TRBV12-5
CASGPGQGETQYF
TGTGCTAGTGGACCGGGACAGGGGGAGACCCAGTACTTC
>TRBJ2-7|.|.|TRBV27
CATRAQGYSYEQYF
TGTGCCACCCGAGCTCAGGGCTACTCCTACGAGCAGTACTTC
>TRBJ1-1|.|.|TRBV2
CARNGGGAEAFF
TGTGCCAGAAACGGAGGGGGGGCTGAAGCTTTCTTT
>TRBJ1-2|TRBD1|few|TRBV7-3
CASSITGTGAGYTF
TGTGCCAGCAGCATTACCGGGACAGGCGCTGGCTACACCTTC
>TRBJ1-2|.|.|TRBV28
CASSQGRERGFGYTF
TGTGCCAGCAGCCAAGGGAGGGAAAGAGGGTTCGGCTACACCTTC
>TRBJ2-2|TRBD2|once|TRBV28
CASSPGGGTTGELFF
TGTGCCAGCAGCCCTGGGGGGGGGACTACCGGGGAGCTGTTTTTT
>TRBJ1-2|TRBD1|few|TRBV5-1
CASTPTGEGGYTF
TGCGCCAGCACGCCAACAGGGGAAGGTGGCTACACCTTC
>TRBJ1-1|TRBD1|.|TRBV9
CASSVGGQLNTEAFF
TGTGCCAGCAGCGTAGGGGGACAGCTGAACACTGAAGCTTTCTTT
>TRBJ2-1|TRBD2|.|TRBV29-1
CSVAQGLAPNNEQFF
TGCAGCGTTGCCCAAGGACTAGCGCCTAACAATGAGCAGTTCTTC
>TRBJ2-7|TRBD1|.|TRBV18
CASSHRDRAFEQYF
TGTGCCAGCTCGCACCGGGACAGGGCATTCGAGCAGTACTTC